This T cell receptor beta chain was obtained from a study of cytomegalovirus exposure and HLA in healthy donors. General observations from the study: Presence/absence analysis assumed near-uniform sequencing depth across donors. The sole available immune exposure information was CMV serostatus. Generally TCR sequences proved uncommon, though certain public TCRs appeared in numerous donors.

Use of 60 Vbeta and 13 Jbeta primers characterized the PCR. Sequenced by immunoSEQ multiplex PCR; TCRdb stores in-frame clones only, minus some. The sample contains more than 130,000 clones, around 76% of which appear only once. Each of the donors was a healthy bone marrow donor. The CDR3 consists of 11 residues. Germline CDR1 and CDR2: GTSNPN and SVGIG (reference sequence). V was trimmed by 5 bases and J by 14 bases, leaving 13 bases between them. As concerns this clone: The antigen remains unidentified.

The chain joins TRBV30 to TRBJ1-6; TRBD1 is a possible D gene (5 bases). This TCR was recovered from a man aged 18 to 29 in good health and CMV-seronegative. Sequencing input: PBMCs. The CDR3 DNA reads as TGTGCCTGGGGGACTGCTGGGGCCCTCCACTTT. It codes for CAWGTAGALHF.